These T cell receptor beta chains were read from a single sample in a study of Ad26.COV2.S vaccination and SARS-CoV-2 variants. Generated by immunoSEQ multiplex PCR, the TCRdb table keeps only in-frame clones and is missing some. The sample has about 400,000 clones, under 90% seen once. Sequenced material: peripheral blood, taken in a trial of Ad26.COV2.S vaccine versus placebo. All receptors derive from a person between 18 and 59 years old who received the Ad26.COV2.S COVID-19 vaccine or a placebo. Both conserved end residues are part of each CDR3. A D gene is named only where the DNA matches it firmly.

D gene: TRBD2; J gene: TRBJ2-1; V gene: TRBV6-5; CDR3 protein: CASSIDSGGSNEQFF; CDR3 DNA: TGTGCCAGCAGTATTGATAGCGGGGGGTCCAATGAGCAGTTCTTC
D gene: -; J gene: TRBJ2-7; V gene: TRBV30; CDR3 protein: CAWSRRYEQYF; CDR3 DNA: TGTGCCTGGAGTAGGCGGTACGAGCAGTACTTC
D gene: TRBD1; J gene: TRBJ1-3; V gene: TRBV10-3; CDR3 protein: CATQGVGNTIYF; CDR3 DNA: TGTGCAACACAGGGGGTCGGAAACACCATATATTTT
D gene: TRBD1; J gene: TRBJ1-1; V gene: TRBV3-1/TRBV3-2; CDR3 protein: CASSHRQGVKTEAFF; CDR3 DNA: TGTGCCAGCAGCCACCGACAGGGGGTGAAAACTGAAGCTTTCTTT
D gene: -; J gene: TRBJ1-5; V gene: TRBV28; CDR3 protein: CASIQPGQPQHF; CDR3 DNA: TGTGCCAGCATCCAACCGGGACAGCCCCAGCATTTT
D gene: -; J gene: TRBJ1-2; V gene: TRBV10-3; CDR3 protein: CAISEAGEGYTF; CDR3 DNA: TGTGCCATCAGCGAAGCTGGGGAAGGCTACACCTTC
D gene: -; J gene: TRBJ1-4; V gene: TRBV30; CDR3 protein: CAWGLPPGTAVEKLFF; CDR3 DNA: TGTGCCTGGGGCCTTCCACCGGGGACCGCGGTTGAAAAACTGTTTTTT
D gene: TRBD1; J gene: TRBJ1-3; V gene: TRBV6-6; CDR3 protein: CASRATGGRNTIYF; CDR3 DNA: TGTGCCAGCAGGGCGACAGGGGGGCGAAACACCATATATTTT
D gene: -; J gene: TRBJ2-6; V gene: TRBV2; CDR3 protein: CASILDRGAGANVLTF; CDR3 DNA: TGTGCCAGCATTCTCGATCGGGGTGCTGGGGCCAACGTCCTGACTTTC
D gene: -; J gene: TRBJ2-1; V gene: TRBV5-8; CDR3 protein: CASSPQFRTEQFF; CDR3 DNA: TGTGCCAGCAGCCCCCAATTTCGCACTGAGCAGTTCTTC
D gene: -; J gene: TRBJ1-4; V gene: TRBV23-1; CDR3 protein: CASSPRTPGPEKLFF; CDR3 DNA: TGCGCCAGCAGTCCCAGGACACCCGGTCCGGAAAAACTGTTTTTT
D gene: TRBD1; J gene: TRBJ2-2; V gene: TRBV11-2; CDR3 protein: CASSLGRPRDRDNTGELFF; CDR3 DNA: TGTGCCAGCAGCTTAGGCCGACCCCGGGACAGGGATAACACCGGGGAGCTGTTTTTT